This T cell receptor beta chain was found in a study of Ad26.COV2.S vaccination and SARS-CoV-2 variants. For this clone: Its cognate antigen is unknown.

The V segment lost 5 bases and the J segment 0 bases; nucleotides outside the gene matches: 5. Germline V CDR1 and CDR2: MDHEN, SYDVKM. The CDR3 is 15 amino acids. Treatment defined: 19 received Ad26.COV2.S at low or high dose, single or two shots; roughly 5 received placebo; per-sample allocation not given. Sampling was done on day 63 after the first vaccine or placebo injection. Clones were read by immunoSEQ multiplex PCR, and TCRdb kept only the in-frame ones, dropping some. Among about 350,000 clones, about 88% were seen once, and the ten largest hold about 11%. Broader study findings: Spike-specific TCR breadth in vaccine recipients exceeded that seen in placebo recipients.

The sequencing used peripheral blood, collected in a trial of Ad26.COV2.S vaccine versus placebo. The chain links TRBV28 to TRBJ2-3; 7 nucleotides line up with TRBD2. This clonotype was obtained from a person aged 18-65 years who received the Ad26.COV2.S COVID-19 vaccine or a placebo. CDR3 bases: TGTGCCAGCAGTACGGCTAGCGGAAGCACAGATACGCAGTATTTT. Translating it yields CASSTASGSTDTQYF. The whole variable domain, filled in from reference TRBV28 and TRBJ2-3, reads DVKVTQSSRYLVKRTGEKVFLECVQDMDHENMFWYRQDPGLGLRLIYFSYDVKMKEKGDIPEGYSVSREKKERFSLILESASTNQTSMYLCASSTASGSTDTQYFGPGTRLTVL.